The TCR beta chain described here comes from a study of T cell changes during pregnancy in multiple sclerosis. Profiling relied on immunoSEQ multiplex PCR, and the TCRdb table lists in-frame clones only, not all of them. This table has 30,000 to 45,000 clones, about 90% appearing once. This clone was seen once. Trimming pared 5 bases from V and 2 bases from J, leaving 24 bases between. Germline values: CDR1 MNHEY, CDR2 SMNVEV (reference sequence). There are 18 residues in the CDR3. The sequence came from a female donor with multiple sclerosis, enrolled in a pregnancy study. V gene TRBV27 combines with J gene TRBJ1-1; no reliable D call. Specimen: CD4+ T cells from peripheral blood mononuclear cells, collected after pregnancy. Written as DNA, the CDR3 is TGTGCCAGCAGTCCTAGCCCCGCCGTCCTTGCCGTTAACACTGAAGCTTTCTTT. Translating it yields CASSPSPAVLAVNTEAFF.